This entry lists 20 T cell receptor beta chains sequenced from one sample in a study of T cell responses to AZD1222 COVID-19 vaccine (dated by TCRdb to the early 2020s). Interpreted using the paper, the time point label stands for: baseline before first vaccination. Library preparation used the immunoSEQ multiplex PCR assay. Entries here come from immuneACCESS through TCRdb and include only in-frame sequences with V and J called. Some clones fail to appear in such tables; in the studies checked, an unresolved V gene covers under half of the shortfall, and the cause of the remainder is unknown. The sample table records 130,000 or so clones; roughly 90% of these occur just once. The ten most abundant clones make up 1.1% of the sample. The sequencing here drew on peripheral blood, taken on day 0 of AZD1222 vaccination. The receptors were gathered from an adult in good health.

This clone is a singleton in its sample. The chain recombines TRBV5-1 with TRBJ2-7, with a tentative D call TRBD2 (6 bases). V was clipped by 1 base and J by 7 bases, with 9 bases between them. The CDR3 sequence is 12 residues long. CDR1 is SGHRS, CDR2 YFSETQ, per germline. As DNA, the CDR3 is TGCGCCAGCAGCTTGCCCGGGACTGAGCAGTACTTC. It specifies CASSLPGTEQYF.

The V call is TRBV3-1 (or the pseudogene TRBV3-2), the J call TRBJ1-2; 7 nucleotides match TRBD1. This CDR3 contains 15 residues. Trimming took 4 bases from V and 2 from J; bases not matched to a gene: 7. Germline V lookup: CDR1 LGHDT, CDR2 YNNKEL (reference sequence). For the CDR3, the DNA is TGTGCCAGCAGCCCGACGGGACAGACCAACTATGGCTACACCTTC. Its translation is CASSPTGQTNYGYTF.

V gene TRBV6-5 combines with J gene TRBJ1-4, with 9 bases aligning to TRBD1. Germline V lookup: CDR1 MNHEY, CDR2 SVGAGI. V shed 5 bases, J shed 4 bases, and the junction held 5 bases outside the gene matches. CDR3 size: 15 residues. CDR3 bases: TGTGCCAGCAGTCCTCGGGACAGGGTTAATGAAAAACTGTTTTTT. It yields the protein CASSPRDRVNEKLFF.

In this sample, this clone turned up once. This sequence joins TRBV7-3 and TRBJ1-5; D is unresolved. The CDR3 spans 21 residues. Trimming took off 5 bases at V and 2 bases at J, with 31 bases between the two ends. Germline V lookup: CDR1 SGHTA, CDR2 FQGTGA. CDR3: CASSPALYKDLRLTRNQPQHF. The CDR3 DNA reads TGTGCCAGCAGCCCCGCGCTGTATAAGGACTTAAGGCTAACCCGCAATCAGCCCCAGCATTTT. The full variable domain, in which reference TRBV7-3 and TRBJ1-5 provide the parts outside the CDR3, is GAGVSQTPSNKVTEKGKYVELRCDPISGHTALYWYRQSLGQGPEFLIYFQGTGAADDSGLPNDRFFAVRPEGSVSTLKIQRTERGDSAVYLCASSPALYKDLRLTRNQPQHFGDGTRLSIL.

This rearrangement joins TRBV2 to TRBJ1-1; D possibly corresponds to TRBD1 (5 bases). V was cut by 10 bases and J by 1 base, with 25 bases left in between. The CDR3 contains 17 residues. CDR1 and CDR2 (germline): SNHLY, FYNNEI. The CDR3 reads CATTSGTASLKNTEAFF. The CDR3 nucleotides are TGTGCCACCACATCCGGGACTGCATCTCTCAAGAACACTGAAGCTTTCTTT.

This rearrangement joins TRBV2 to TRBJ2-1; D may correspond to TRBD1 or TRBD2 (5 bases each). Trimming took off 3 bases at V and 7 bases at J, with 13 bases between the two ends. Germline CDR1 and CDR2: SNHLY and FYNNEI. The CDR3 length is 14 residues. The CDR3 reads CASSDLGRLNEQFF. The CDR3 DNA follows: TGTGCCAGCAGTGATTTGGGACGATTGAATGAGCAGTTCTTC.

CDR3 sequence reads: CASSLAGQNTEAFF. Written as DNA, the CDR3 is TGTGCCAGCAGCTTGGCGGGGCAGAACACTGAAGCTTTCTTT. The chain joins TRBV5-4 to TRBJ1-1, with a possible D match to TRBD1 (5 bases). Trimming stripped 0 bases from V and 1 base from J, with 7 bases between. Germline CDR1 SGHNT, CDR2 YYREEE (reference sequence). This CDR3 comprises 14 residues.

This clone occurred a few times. This chain uses TRBV19 with TRBJ2-7, with 9 bases that match TRBD1. This CDR3 region has 19 residues. CDR1 and CDR2 from the germline V gene are LNHDA and SQIVND (reference sequence). V lost 3 bases to trimming and J lost 2 bases; unmatched junction nucleotides: 17. The CDR3 coding sequence is TGTGCCAGTAGTATTCAGGTTTTGGCCGGGACAGGGCGACCCTACGAGCAGTACTTC. Translating it yields CASSIQVLAGTGRPYEQYF.

The genes are TRBV3-1 (or the pseudogene TRBV3-2) and TRBJ2-1; the match to TRBD2 covers 8 bases. The CDR3 runs 16 residues. The ends lost 2 bases at V and 0 bases at J; junction bases unmatched: 3. The germline CDR1 and CDR2 sequences are LGHDT and YNNKEL (reference sequence). CDR3 loop: CASSQFSGISYNEQFF. The CDR3 DNA reads TGTGCCAGCAGCCAATTTAGCGGGATCTCCTACAATGAGCAGTTCTTC.

This sequence joins TRBV10-1 and TRBJ2-5; 9 nucleotides line up with TRBD2. Germline V gene data show CDR1 as WNHNN and CDR2 as SYGVQD (reference sequence). Trimming took 8 bases from V and 4 from J; bases not matched to a gene: 29. The CDR3 totals 21 residues. The CDR3 region is CASLDLNLAGVKQVLGETQYF. CDR3 nucleotides: TGCGCCAGCCTCGATTTAAATTTAGCGGGAGTAAAACAGGTCTTAGGAGAGACCCAGTACTTC.

This clone was seen a single time. CDR3 residues: CASSLPTNEKLFF. In nucleotides, the CDR3 is TGTGCCAGCAGCTTGCCAACTAATGAAAAACTGTTTTTT. The V and J genes are TRBV5-6 and TRBJ1-4; D is ambiguous. The V end lost 1 base, the J end lost 0 bases, and 1 base lay between the germline ends. Germline CDR1 SGHDT, CDR2 YYEEEE. This CDR3 contains 13 residues.

This chain uses TRBV5-1 with TRBJ1-2; 7 positions agree with TRBD1. After removal of 5 bases from V and 8 bases from J, the junction contained 9 bases not matched to a gene. In germline, CDR1 is SGHRS, CDR2 YFSETQ. The CDR3 sequence is 13 residues long. The CDR3 is CASRDSNRGGYTF. DNA of the CDR3: TGCGCCAGCAGGGACTCTAACAGGGGCGGCTACACCTTC.

Here the CDR3 DNA reads TGTGCCAGCTCAGTACTACTAGCGTTAATGGGCACAGATACGCAGTATTTT. It yields the protein CASSVLLALMGTDTQYF. The chain recombines TRBV18 with TRBJ2-3; 7 bases map to TRBD2. J gave up 1 base and V 5 bases, and 12 bases lay outside the gene matches. From germline, CDR1 is KGHSH and CDR2 LQKENI. This CDR3 has 17 residues. The full variable domain, rest sourced from reference TRBV18 and TRBJ2-3, is NAGVMQNPRHLVRRRGQEARLRCSPMKGHSHVYWYRQLPEEGLKFMVYLQKENIIDESGMPKERFSAEFPKEGPSILRIQQVVRGDSAAYFCASSVLLALMGTDTQYFGPGTRLTVL.

The V and J genes are TRBV9 and TRBJ2-7; TRBD2 agrees at 8 bases. This CDR3 contains 16 residues. CDR1 SGDLS and CDR2 YYNGEE come from the germline V gene. With V trimmed by 0 bases and J by 4 bases, 9 bases remained unmatched. CDR3 bases: TGTGCCAGCAGCGTAGCCCCTGCGGGAGGAGGTTACGAGCAGTACTTC. It encodes CASSVAPAGGGYEQYF.

This chain uses TRBV9 with TRBJ2-5, with 7 bases lining up with TRBD1. Germline V gene lookup returns CDR1 SGDLS and CDR2 YYNGEE. Germline trimming cut 6 bases from V and 2 bases from J; bases unmatched to any gene: 13. The CDR3 is 16 residues long. The CDR3 bases are TGTGCCAGCACCCCAGGGGGACAGATCCTTCAAGAGACCCAGTACTTC. It translates to CASTPGGQILQETQYF.

The CDR3 loop is CASSQVLTGTYSGANVLTF. CDR3 sequence (DNA): TGCGCCAGCAGCCAAGTTCTAACAGGGACCTACTCTGGGGCCAACGTCCTGACTTTC. The chain combines TRBV4-1 with TRBJ2-6, with D possibly matching TRBD1 (6 bases). The V gene lost 1 base and the J gene lost 0 bases, with 16 bases spanning the gap. Germline V lookup: CDR1 MGHRA, CDR2 YSYEKL. This CDR3 region has 19 residues.

This rearrangement joins TRBV5-1 to TRBJ1-2, with a tentative D call TRBD1 (6 bases). The CDR3 covers 15 residues. Germline values: CDR1 SGHRS, CDR2 YFSETQ. Trimming removed 4 bases from V and 3 bases from J, with 16 bases in between. CDR3 sequence: CASSQGSGADYGYTF. The DNA of the CDR3 is TGCGCCAGCAGCCAGGGTTCAGGGGCTGACTATGGCTACACCTTC. Full variable domain (remainder filled in from reference TRBV5-1 and TRBJ1-2): KAGVTQTPRYLIKTRGQQVTLSCSPISGHRSVSWYQQTPGQGLQFLFEYFSETQRNKGNFPGRFSGRQFSNSRSEMNVSTLELGDSALYLCASSQGSGADYGYTFGSGTRLTVV.

The chain couples TRBV19 to TRBJ1-1; 9 bases agree with TRBD1. Per the germline V gene, CDR1 is LNHDA and CDR2 is SQIVND (reference sequence). V trimming: 5 bases; J trimming: 4 bases; junction bases outside the gene matches: 5. This CDR3 is 14 amino acids long. The CDR3 sequence is CASSARDRVTEAFF. DNA of the CDR3: TGTGCCAGTAGTGCCCGGGACAGGGTCACTGAAGCTTTCTTT.

The chain uses TRBV19 and TRBJ2-7; TRBD2 might be the D (5 bases). The CDR3 consists of 14 residues. With 0 bases removed from V and 6 bases from J, the gap between germline ends came to 12 bases. Looked up from germline, CDR1 is LNHDA and CDR2 is SQIVND (reference sequence). The chain's CDR3 is CASSIDLEGSEQYF. CDR3 DNA: TGTGCCAGTAGTATAGATCTAGAGGGATCCGAGCAGTACTTC.

The V gene is TRBV5-4, the J gene TRBJ2-1; D may be TRBD2 (6 bases). The CDR3 contains 15 residues. Deletions cut 4 bases from V and 0 bases from J, with 11 bases between. Germline CDR1 SGHNT, CDR2 YYREEE (reference sequence). The CDR3 is CASSRSGRSYNEQFF. The CDR3 DNA sequence: TGTGCCAGCAGCCGAAGCGGGCGCTCCTACAATGAGCAGTTCTTC.